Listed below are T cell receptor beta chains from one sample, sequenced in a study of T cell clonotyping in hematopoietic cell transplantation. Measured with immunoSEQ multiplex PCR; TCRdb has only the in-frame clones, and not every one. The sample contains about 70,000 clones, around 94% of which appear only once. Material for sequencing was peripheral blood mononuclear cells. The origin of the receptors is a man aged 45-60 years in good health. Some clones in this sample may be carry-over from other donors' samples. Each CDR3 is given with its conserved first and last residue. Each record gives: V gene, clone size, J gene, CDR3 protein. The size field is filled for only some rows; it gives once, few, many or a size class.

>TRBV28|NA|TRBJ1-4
CASSSPRDNEKLFF
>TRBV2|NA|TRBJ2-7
CASSEQSYEQYF
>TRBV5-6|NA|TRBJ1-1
CASSGDITEAFF
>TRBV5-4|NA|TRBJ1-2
CASSLEPGYGYTF
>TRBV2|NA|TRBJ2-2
CASSGTGRNTGELFF
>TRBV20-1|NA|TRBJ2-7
CSARIGEQYF
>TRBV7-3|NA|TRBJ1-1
CASSLLGANTEAFF
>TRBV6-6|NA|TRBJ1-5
CASLGINSNQPQHF
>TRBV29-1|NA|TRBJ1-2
CSSRQGGGYTF
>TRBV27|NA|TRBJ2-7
CASSRRESGYEQYF
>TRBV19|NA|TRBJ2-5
CASSIVEAGEETQYF
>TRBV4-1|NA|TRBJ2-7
CASSQGALLYEQYF
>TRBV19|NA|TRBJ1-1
CASSIGDHPTAFF
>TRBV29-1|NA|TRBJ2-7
CSVSGARAYEQYF
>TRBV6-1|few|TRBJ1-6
CASKEGGSYNSPLHF
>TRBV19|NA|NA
CASSPNPWREQYF